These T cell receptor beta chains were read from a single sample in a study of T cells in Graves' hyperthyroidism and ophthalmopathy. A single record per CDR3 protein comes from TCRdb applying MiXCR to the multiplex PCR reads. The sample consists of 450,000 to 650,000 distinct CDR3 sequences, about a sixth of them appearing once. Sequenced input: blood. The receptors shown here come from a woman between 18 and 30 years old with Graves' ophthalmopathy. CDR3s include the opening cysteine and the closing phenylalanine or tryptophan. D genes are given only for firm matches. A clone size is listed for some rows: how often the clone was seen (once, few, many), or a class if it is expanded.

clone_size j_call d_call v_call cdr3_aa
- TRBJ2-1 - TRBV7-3 CASRKWSSYNEQFF
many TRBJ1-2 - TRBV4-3 CASSQDSTGHYGYTF
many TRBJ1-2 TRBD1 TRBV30 CAWSTTGYYGYTF
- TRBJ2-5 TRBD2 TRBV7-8 CASRERGRETQHF
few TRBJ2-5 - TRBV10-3 CAISESFRYSPGVDF
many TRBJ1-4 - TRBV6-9 CASSPQQGGLNEKLFF
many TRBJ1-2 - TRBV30 CAWSVVRDYGYTF
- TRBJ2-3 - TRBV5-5 CASVKYQGTDTQYF
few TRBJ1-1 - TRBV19 CASSMWEGDTEAFF
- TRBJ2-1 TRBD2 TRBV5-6 CASSSPSGIYNEQFF
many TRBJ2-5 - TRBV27 CASSSQRRGRETQYF
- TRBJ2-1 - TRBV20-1 CSARHGQDYNEQFF
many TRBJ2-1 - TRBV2 CASNPLRDRRDNEQFF
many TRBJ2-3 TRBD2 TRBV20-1 CSARVRLAGTQYF
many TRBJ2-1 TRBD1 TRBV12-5 CASGPPTGNEQFF
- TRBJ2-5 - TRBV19 CASSMLGLAKETQYF